This T cell receptor beta chain was sequenced in a study of a mutant IDH1 vaccine in newly diagnosed glioma. Time point of the sample: week 35, safety follow-up. The investigators gave 300 ug of mutant IDH1 20-mer peptide in each vaccine dose, together with topical imiquimod. TCRdb keeps only in-frame clones here, not all; method: immunoSEQ multiplex PCR. The sample contains some 71,000 clones, about 88% of which appear only once. The V and J ends lost 5 bases and 0 bases respectively, with 11 bases between them. Per the germline V gene, CDR1 is SGHTA and CDR2 is FQGNSA. This CDR3 is 14 amino acids long. A note on this clone: The target antigen is unknown.

Sequenced material: PBMCs, taken from a glioma patient whose treatment included an IDH1 peptide vaccine. The origin of this receptor is a young man with glioma. This chain joins TRBV7-2 and TRBJ2-7; D call uncertain. The CDR3 loop reads CASSPSRYSYEQYF. As DNA, the CDR3 is TGTGCCAGCAGCCCCTCCAGGTACTCCTACGAGCAGTACTTC.